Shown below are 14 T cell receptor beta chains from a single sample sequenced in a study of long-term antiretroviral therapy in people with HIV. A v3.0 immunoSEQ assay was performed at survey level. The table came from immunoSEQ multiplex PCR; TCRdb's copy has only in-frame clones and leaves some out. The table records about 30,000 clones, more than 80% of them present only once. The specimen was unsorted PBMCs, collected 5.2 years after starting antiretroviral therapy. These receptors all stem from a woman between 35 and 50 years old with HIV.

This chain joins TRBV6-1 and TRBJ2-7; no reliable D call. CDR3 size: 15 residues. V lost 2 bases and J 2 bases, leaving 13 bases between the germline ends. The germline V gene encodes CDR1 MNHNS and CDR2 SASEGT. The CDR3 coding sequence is TGTGCCAGCAGTGAAACTCCAGGTTCTACCTACGAGCAGTACTTC. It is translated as CASSETPGSTYEQYF.

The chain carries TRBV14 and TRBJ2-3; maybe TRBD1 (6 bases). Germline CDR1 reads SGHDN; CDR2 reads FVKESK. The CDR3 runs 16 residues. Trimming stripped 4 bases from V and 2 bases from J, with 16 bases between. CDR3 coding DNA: TGTGCCAGCAGCCCGTCAGGGGCTGCTTTCACAGATACGCAGTATTTT. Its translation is CASSPSGAAFTDTQYF.

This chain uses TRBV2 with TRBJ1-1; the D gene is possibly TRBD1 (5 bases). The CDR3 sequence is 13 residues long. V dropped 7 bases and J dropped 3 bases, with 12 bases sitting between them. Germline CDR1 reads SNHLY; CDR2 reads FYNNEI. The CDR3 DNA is TGTGCCAGCAAGCAGGGTCGACACACTGAAGCTTTCTTT. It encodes CASKQGRHTEAFF.

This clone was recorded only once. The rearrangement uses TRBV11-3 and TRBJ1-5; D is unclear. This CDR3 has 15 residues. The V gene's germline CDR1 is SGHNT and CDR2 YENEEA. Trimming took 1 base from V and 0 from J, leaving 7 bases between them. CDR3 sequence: CASSLGSYSNQPQHF. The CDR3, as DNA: TGTGCCAGCAGCTTAGGTTCTTATAGCAATCAGCCCCAGCATTTT.

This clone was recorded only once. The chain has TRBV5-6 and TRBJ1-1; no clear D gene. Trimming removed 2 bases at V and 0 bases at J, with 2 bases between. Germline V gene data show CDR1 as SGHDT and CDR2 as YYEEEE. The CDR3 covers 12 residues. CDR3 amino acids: CASSFMNTEAFF. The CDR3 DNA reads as TGTGCCAGCAGCTTTATGAACACTGAAGCTTTCTTT.

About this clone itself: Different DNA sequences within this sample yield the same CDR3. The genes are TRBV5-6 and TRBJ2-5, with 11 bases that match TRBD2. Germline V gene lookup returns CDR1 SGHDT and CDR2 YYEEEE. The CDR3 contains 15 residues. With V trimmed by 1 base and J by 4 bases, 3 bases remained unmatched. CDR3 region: CASSLLAGGRETQYF. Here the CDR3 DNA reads TGTGCCAGCAGCTTGCTAGCGGGGGGCCGAGAGACCCAGTACTTC.

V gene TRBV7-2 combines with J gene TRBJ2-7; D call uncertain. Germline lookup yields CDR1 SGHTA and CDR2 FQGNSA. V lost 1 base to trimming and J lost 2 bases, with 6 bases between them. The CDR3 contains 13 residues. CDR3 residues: CASSLGAPYEQYF. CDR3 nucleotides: TGTGCCAGCAGCTTAGGGGCCCCCTACGAGCAGTACTTC.

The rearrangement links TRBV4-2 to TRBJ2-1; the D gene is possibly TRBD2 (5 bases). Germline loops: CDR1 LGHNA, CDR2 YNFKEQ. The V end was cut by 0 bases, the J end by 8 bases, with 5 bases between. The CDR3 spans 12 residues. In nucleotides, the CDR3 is TGTGCCAGCAGCCAAGAGGGAGATGAGCAGTTCTTC. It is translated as CASSQEGDEQFF.

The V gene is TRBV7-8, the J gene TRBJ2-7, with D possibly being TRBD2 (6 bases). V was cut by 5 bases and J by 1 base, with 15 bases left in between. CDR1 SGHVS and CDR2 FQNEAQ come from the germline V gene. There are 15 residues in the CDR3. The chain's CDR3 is CASSILEGRSYEQYF. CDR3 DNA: TGTGCCAGCAGCATTCTCGAGGGGAGGTCCTACGAGCAGTACTTC.

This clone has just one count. The CDR3 DNA is TGTGCCAGCAGCCACACAGCCGTGAACACTGAAGCTTTCTTT. It specifies CASSHTAVNTEAFF. The rearrangement links TRBV7-6 to TRBJ1-1; D not certain. Germline V gene data show CDR1 as SGHVS and CDR2 as FNYEAQ. This CDR3 comprises 14 residues. Between the trimmed V and J ends, which lost 5 bases and 0 bases, there was a span of 10 bases.

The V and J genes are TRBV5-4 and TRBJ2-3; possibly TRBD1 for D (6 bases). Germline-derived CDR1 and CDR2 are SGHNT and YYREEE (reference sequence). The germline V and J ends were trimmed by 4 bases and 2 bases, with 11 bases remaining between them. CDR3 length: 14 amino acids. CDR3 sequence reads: CASSMGHPTDTQYF. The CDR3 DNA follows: TGTGCCAGCAGCATGGGACACCCCACAGATACGCAGTATTTT.

The DNA for the CDR3 is TGTGCCAGCAGCCCCACCACACTGGAACAGGGATTCTCTGGAAACACCATATATTTT. This encodes CASSPTTLEQGFSGNTIYF. The chain links TRBV7-9 to TRBJ1-3; the D gene is possibly TRBD1 (6 bases). This CDR3 has 19 amino acids. The germline V gene encodes CDR1 SEHNR and CDR2 FQNEAQ (reference sequence). V lost 5 bases and J lost 0, with 23 bases in between. The variable domain in full, completed from reference TRBV7-9 and TRBJ1-3, reads DTGVSQNPRHKITKRGQNVTFRCDPISEHNRLYWYRQTLGQGPEFLTYFQNEAQLEKSRLLSDRFSAERPKGSFSTLEIQRTEQGDSAMYLCASSPTTLEQGFSGNTIYFGEGSWLTVV.

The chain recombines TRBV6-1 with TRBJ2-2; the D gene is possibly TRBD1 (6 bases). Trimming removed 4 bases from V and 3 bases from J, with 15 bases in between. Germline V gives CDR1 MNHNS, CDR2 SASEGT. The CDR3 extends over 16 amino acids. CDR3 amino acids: CASSVNRVWDTGELFF. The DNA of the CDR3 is TGTGCCAGCAGTGTGAACAGGGTTTGGGACACCGGGGAGCTGTTTTTT.

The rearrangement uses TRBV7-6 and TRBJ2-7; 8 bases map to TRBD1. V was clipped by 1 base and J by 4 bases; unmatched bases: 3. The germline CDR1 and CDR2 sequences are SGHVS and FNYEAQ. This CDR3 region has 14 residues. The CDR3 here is CASSLETGGYEQYF. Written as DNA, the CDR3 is TGTGCCAGCAGCTTAGAAACAGGGGGTTACGAGCAGTACTTC. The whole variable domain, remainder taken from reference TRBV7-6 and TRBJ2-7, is GAGVSQSPRYKVTKRGQDVALRCDPISGHVSLYWYRQALGQGPEFLTYFNYEAQQDKSGLPNDRFSAERPEGSISTLTIQRTEQRDSAMYRCASSLETGGYEQYFGPGTRLTVT.